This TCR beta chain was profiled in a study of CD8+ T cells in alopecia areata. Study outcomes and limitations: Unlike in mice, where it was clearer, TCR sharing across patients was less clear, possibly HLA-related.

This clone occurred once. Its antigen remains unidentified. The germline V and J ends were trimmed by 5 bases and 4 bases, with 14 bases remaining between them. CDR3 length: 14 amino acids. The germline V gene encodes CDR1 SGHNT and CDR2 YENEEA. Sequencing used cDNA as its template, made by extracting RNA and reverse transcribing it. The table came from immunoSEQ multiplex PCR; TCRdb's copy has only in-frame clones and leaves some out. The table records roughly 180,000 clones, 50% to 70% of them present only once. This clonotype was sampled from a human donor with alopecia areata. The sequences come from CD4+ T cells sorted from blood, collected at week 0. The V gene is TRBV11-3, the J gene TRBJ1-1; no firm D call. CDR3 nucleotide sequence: TGTGCCAGCAGCCCCGACCCGATACGCACTGAAGCTTTCTTT. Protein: CASSPDPIRTEAFF.